The 11 T cell receptor beta chains below come from one sample, sequenced in a study of shared clonotypes between healthy human individuals. Produced via immunoSEQ multiplex PCR; TCRdb's table is partial and in-frame only. The profile covers more than 1,200,000 clones, with around 98.5% appearing a single time and approximately 0.4% taken by the ten largest. Material: naive CD4+ T cells sorted from blood. Subset described: CD45RA+ positively selected. All receptors come from a man aged 25 to 40 in good health.

This chain links TRBV7-6 with TRBJ2-3; D might be TRBD2 (5 bases). From germline, CDR1 is SGHVS and CDR2 FNYEAQ. The V gene lost 1 base and the J gene lost 0 bases, with 11 bases spanning the gap. This CDR3 has 16 amino acids. The CDR3 spells CASSLGVGGSTDTQYF. CDR3 bases: TGTGCCAGCAGCTTAGGGGTAGGCGGGAGCACAGATACGCAGTATTTT.

The rearrangement uses TRBV5-1 and TRBJ2-7, with 7 bases fitting TRBD1. With V trimmed by 0 bases and J by 2 bases, 8 bases remained unmatched. CDR3 size: 16 residues. From germline, CDR1 is SGHRS and CDR2 YFSETQ. CDR3 coding DNA: TGCGCCAGCAGCTTGGCGTACTACCAGGGGGCCTACGAGCAGTACTTC. It specifies CASSLAYYQGAYEQYF.

The chain uses TRBV11-2 and TRBJ2-7; 9 nucleotides align to TRBD1. Germline CDR1 and CDR2: SGHAT and FQNNGV. The length of the CDR3 is 14 residues. J gave up 3 bases and V 6 bases, and 6 bases lay outside the gene matches. In nucleotides, the CDR3 is TGTGCCAGCAGTCCGGGACAGGGCAACTACGAGCAGTACTTC. This gives the protein CASSPGQGNYEQYF.

The rearrangement joins TRBV18 to TRBJ2-7; 11 bases map to TRBD1. This CDR3 is 15 amino acids long. In germline, CDR1 is KGHSH, CDR2 LQKENI. The V segment lost 4 bases and the J segment 5 bases; nucleotides outside the gene matches: 7. The CDR3 is CASSQDRGLLNEQYF. For the CDR3, the DNA is TGTGCCAGCTCACAGGACAGGGGGCTTCTTAACGAGCAGTACTTC.

The chain couples TRBV5-1 to TRBJ1-3; TRBD1 aligns across 7 bases. The length of the CDR3 is 17 residues. With V trimmed by 2 bases and J by 0 bases, 8 bases remained unmatched. Germline V gives CDR1 SGHRS, CDR2 YFSETQ. The DNA of the CDR3 is TGCGCCAGCAGCTTTGGGACAGAGTTTACCTCTGGAAACACCATATATTTT. This gives the protein CASSFGTEFTSGNTIYF.

The chain has TRBV5-1 and TRBJ1-1; D uncertain. The germline V gene has CDR1 SGHRS and CDR2 YFSETQ. The CDR3 has 18 amino acids. Between the trimmed V and J ends, which lost 3 bases and 3 bases, there was a span of 24 bases. The CDR3 reads CASSSFSGPGGPYTEAFF. The CDR3 DNA reads TGCGCCAGCAGCTCCTTCTCCGGGCCCGGCGGACCGTACACTGAAGCTTTCTTT.

This chain links TRBV19 with TRBJ2-2; 8 bases are a match to TRBD2. The J segment lost 4 bases and the V segment lost 8 bases, leaving 12 bases of the junction unmatched. Germline CDR1 is LNHDA and CDR2 is SQIVND (reference sequence). The CDR3 is 16 amino acids. CDR3 in DNA: TGTGCCAGTGCGGGAGGCGGGAGGTTCGGCACCGGGGAGCTGTTTTTT. Its protein is CASAGGGRFGTGELFF.

This chain joins TRBV2 and TRBJ1-1, with D tentatively TRBD1 (6 bases). Trimming stripped 6 bases from V and 5 bases from J, with 13 bases between. CDR1 is SNHLY, CDR2 FYNNEI, per germline. The CDR3 loop spans 13 amino acids. The CDR3 nucleotides are TGTGCCAGCAGCCCCGAGGGGGGGACTGAAGCTTTCTTT. Translating gives CASSPEGGTEAFF.

This rearrangement joins TRBV18 to TRBJ1-5, with D possibly matching TRBD1 (6 bases). The CDR3 loop spans 14 amino acids. The germline V gene has CDR1 KGHSH and CDR2 LQKENI. V was pared by 5 bases and J by 1 base, with 9 bases between. CDR3 residues: CASSDRSSNQPQHF. CDR3 nucleotide sequence: TGTGCCAGCTCAGACAGGTCGAGCAATCAGCCCCAGCATTTT. The full variable domain, in which reference TRBV18 and TRBJ1-5 provide the parts outside the CDR3, is NAGVMQNPRHLVRRRGQEARLRCSPMKGHSHVYWYRQLPEEGLKFMVYLQKENIIDESGMPKERFSAEFPKEGPSILRIQQVVRGDSAAYFCASSDRSSNQPQHFGDGTRLSIL.

This clone has a single count. The J gene is TRBJ1-2, the V gene TRBV5-1; D unresolved. V lost 0 bases and J lost 0, with 9 bases in between. Per germline, CDR1 SGHRS and CDR2 YFSETQ. This CDR3 contains 15 residues. The CDR3 coding sequence is TGCGCCAGCAGCTTGGAGGTCAGCACTAACTATGGCTACACCTTC. It translates to CASSLEVSTNYGYTF.

The gene calls are TRBV5-1 and TRBJ1-4, with D possibly TRBD1 on 6 matching bases. Germline CDR1 and CDR2: SGHRS and YFSETQ. The germline V and J ends were trimmed by 1 base and 7 bases, with 11 bases remaining between them. This CDR3 contains 14 residues. The chain's CDR3 is CASSLSRGGEKLFF. CDR3 bases: TGCGCCAGCAGCTTGAGCAGGGGAGGTGAAAAACTGTTTTTT.